This is a list of T cell receptor beta chains from one sample in a study of blood T cell repertoires in COVID-19. TCRdb keeps only in-frame clones here, not all; method: immunoSEQ multiplex PCR. The data hold around 310,000 clones, with about 90% observed a single time. The sequencing sample was made of PBMCs or T cells enriched from blood (not recorded which). The receptors were gathered from a woman in her twenties or thirties who had recovered from COVID-19. Each CDR3 is given with its conserved first and last residue. D genes are given only for firm matches. Size is stated for part of the rows, as once, few or many counts, or as a class when the clone is expanded.

CDR3: CASSWGPSEETQYF; DNA: TGTGCCAGCAGCTGGGGACCTAGCGAGGAGACCCAGTACTTC; size: NA; J: TRBJ2-5; V: TRBV5-4; D: NA
CDR3: CATSNDPTGNEQFF; DNA: TGTGCCACCAGCAACGACCCGACAGGGAATGAGCAGTTCTTC; size: once; J: TRBJ2-1; V: TRBV15; D: TRBD1
CDR3: CASSPMEGLETQYF; DNA: TGTGCCAGCTCACCAATGGAGGGTTTGGAGACCCAGTACTTC; size: NA; J: TRBJ2-5; V: TRBV18; D: NA
CDR3: CASSPFLAGELAYEQYF; DNA: TGTGCCAGCAGTCCTTTTTTAGCGGGCGAACTGGCTTACGAGCAGTACTTC; size: NA; J: TRBJ2-7; V: TRBV28; D: TRBD2
CDR3: CASSLLRVSGANVLTF; DNA: TGTGCCAGCAGCTTGTTACGAGTCTCTGGGGCCAACGTCCTGACTTTC; size: NA; J: TRBJ2-6; V: TRBV7-9; D: NA
CDR3: CASSQVGLASELFF; DNA: TGTGCCAGCAGCCAAGTGGGACTAGCGTCGGAGCTGTTTTTT; size: NA; J: TRBJ2-2; V: TRBV3-1/TRBV3-2; D: TRBD2
CDR3: CASSWGQAHSNQPQHF; DNA: TGTGCCAGCAGCTGGGGACAGGCCCATAGCAATCAGCCCCAGCATTTT; size: NA; J: TRBJ1-5; V: TRBV5-8; D: TRBD1
CDR3: CASSLLGRSSYNEQFF; DNA: TGTGCCAGCAGTTTACTGGGCCGAAGCTCCTACAATGAGCAGTTCTTC; size: NA; J: TRBJ2-1; V: TRBV28; D: NA
CDR3: CAISEKLAIKQYF; DNA: TGTGCCATCAGTGAAAAACTAGCGATCAAGCAGTACTTC; size: NA; J: TRBJ2-7; V: TRBV10-3; D: TRBD2
CDR3: CASSPQGSCTGELFF; DNA: TGTGCCAGTAGTCCCCAGGGGTCATGCACCGGGGAGCTGTTTTTT; size: NA; J: TRBJ2-2; V: TRBV19; D: NA
CDR3: CASSHPGTSGIKEQFF; DNA: TGTGCCAGCAGCCATCCCGGGACTAGCGGGATTAAAGAGCAGTTCTTC; size: NA; J: TRBJ2-1; V: TRBV3-1/TRBV3-2; D: TRBD2
CDR3: CASRERSGSTDTQYF; DNA: TGTGCCAGCAGGGAACGGTCGGGGAGCACAGATACGCAGTATTTT; size: NA; J: TRBJ2-3; V: TRBV6-4; D: NA
CDR3: CASSLDRGNEKLFF; DNA: TGTGCCAGCAGCTTGGACAGGGGCAATGAAAAACTGTTTTTT; size: NA; J: TRBJ1-4; V: TRBV5-4; D: TRBD1
CDR3: CASSLSARRSNRNNSPLHF; DNA: TGTGCCAGCAGTTTATCCGCCCGTAGAAGTAATCGAAATAATTCACCCCTCCACTTT; size: few; J: TRBJ1-6; V: TRBV27; D: NA
CDR3: CASSLDREDTGELFF; DNA: TGTGCCAGCTCACTGGACAGGGAGGACACCGGGGAGCTGTTTTTT; size: NA; J: TRBJ2-2; V: TRBV18; D: TRBD1
CDR3: CASSLTPTENTEAFF; DNA: TGTGCCAGCAGTTTGACCCCGACAGAGAACACTGAAGCTTTCTTT; size: NA; J: TRBJ1-1; V: TRBV11-2; D: NA
CDR3: CASSLFSYGRGQVGTEAFF; DNA: TGTGCCAGCAGCTTATTTTCTTATGGCAGGGGGCAGGTGGGCACTGAAGCTTTCTTT; size: once; J: TRBJ1-1; V: TRBV7-9; D: TRBD1
CDR3: CASSLTGGRTPLETQYF; DNA: TGTGCCAGCAGCTTAACGGGGGGCAGGACACCGCTCGAGACCCAGTACTTC; size: NA; J: TRBJ2-5; V: TRBV11-2; D: NA
CDR3: CASSFPGLRDNEQFF; DNA: TGTGCCAGCAGCTTCCCGGGACTAAGAGACAATGAGCAGTTCTTC; size: NA; J: TRBJ2-1; V: TRBV7-6; D: TRBD2
CDR3: CASSQDQGAYNSPLHF; DNA: TGTGCCAGCAGCCAAGATCAGGGGGCGTATAATTCACCCCTCCACTTT; size: NA; J: TRBJ1-6; V: TRBV4-2; D: TRBD1
CDR3: CSKTTYNEQFF; DNA: TGCAGCAAGACAACCTACAATGAGCAGTTCTTC; size: NA; J: TRBJ2-1; V: TRBV29-1; D: NA
CDR3: CASNSRGQPQHF; DNA: TGTGCCAGCAACTCTCGGGGTCAGCCCCAGCATTTT; size: NA; J: TRBJ1-5; V: TRBV28; D: NA
CDR3: CASSRGGGGNNEQFF; DNA: TGTGCCAGCAGCCGGGGGGGTGGCGGTAACAATGAGCAGTTCTTC; size: NA; J: TRBJ2-1; V: TRBV11-3; D: TRBD2
CDR3: CASSDGPRDRGSYEQYF; DNA: TGTGCCAGCAGTGATGGGCCCCGGGACAGGGGATCCTACGAGCAGTACTTC; size: few; J: TRBJ2-7; V: TRBV2; D: TRBD1
CDR3: CASSTTGTGPNSPLHF; DNA: TGTGCCAGTAGTACCACCGGGACAGGGCCAAATTCACCCCTCCACTTT; size: NA; J: TRBJ1-6; V: TRBV19; D: TRBD1
CDR3: CASSFKREGQETQYF; DNA: TGTGCCAGCTCTTTTAAGCGGGAGGGCCAAGAGACCCAGTACTTC; size: NA; J: TRBJ2-5; V: TRBV5-4; D: TRBD2
CDR3: CASSLSVEQYF; DNA: TGTGCCAGCAGTTTATCGGTCGAGCAGTACTTC; size: few; J: TRBJ2-7; V: TRBV28; D: NA
CDR3: CASTSVVAPPGSNEQFF; DNA: TGTGCCAGCACCTCTGTGGTAGCACCCCCCGGGAGCAATGAGCAGTTCTTC; size: NA; J: TRBJ2-1; V: TRBV7-2; D: NA
CDR3: CASSHRQGRIVGTEAFF; DNA: TGTGCCAGCAGCCACAGACAGGGAAGGATCGTGGGAACTGAAGCTTTCTTT; size: NA; J: TRBJ1-1; V: TRBV7-9; D: TRBD1
CDR3: CASSVGRIASYEQYF; DNA: TGTGCCAGCAGCGTAGGAAGAATAGCGTCCTACGAGCAGTACTTC; size: NA; J: TRBJ2-7; V: TRBV9; D: NA
CDR3: CSALGLAGADTQYF; DNA: TGCAGCGCCCTGGGACTAGCGGGCGCAGATACGCAGTATTTT; size: NA; J: TRBJ2-3; V: TRBV29-1; D: TRBD2
CDR3: CASSITGETYEQYF; DNA: TGCGCCAGCAGCATAACGGGAGAAACCTACGAGCAGTACTTC; size: NA; J: TRBJ2-7; V: TRBV5-1; D: NA
CDR3: CASSRTGTFREQYF; DNA: TGTGCCAGCAGTCGAACGGGGACTTTCAGGGAGCAGTACTTC; size: NA; J: TRBJ2-7; V: TRBV13; D: NA
CDR3: CASSPPAGVEQFF; DNA: TGCGCCAGCAGCCCCCCAGCGGGGGTTGAGCAGTTCTTC; size: NA; J: TRBJ2-1; V: TRBV4-1; D: TRBD2
CDR3: CAWSLGRLAGGSTDTQYF; DNA: TGTGCCTGGAGTTTAGGGAGACTAGCGGGGGGTAGCACAGATACGCAGTATTTT; size: NA; J: TRBJ2-3; V: TRBV30; D: TRBD2
CDR3: CASSFITGETGELFF; DNA: TGTGCCAGCAGCTTTATAACAGGGGAAACCGGGGAGCTGTTTTTT; size: NA; J: TRBJ2-2; V: TRBV5-6; D: TRBD1
CDR3: CASNPLTGLNNEQFF; DNA: TGTGCCAGTAACCCCCTAACAGGGCTAAACAATGAGCAGTTCTTC; size: NA; J: TRBJ2-1; V: TRBV19; D: NA
CDR3: CASSYSSGDQPQHF; DNA: TGTGCCAGCAGTTACTCATCAGGGGATCAGCCCCAGCATTTT; size: once; J: TRBJ1-5; V: TRBV6-5; D: NA
CDR3: CASSSGQRTEAFF; DNA: TGTGCCAGCAGTTCGGGACAGCGCACTGAAGCTTTCTTT; size: NA; J: TRBJ1-1; V: TRBV28; D: TRBD1